These 32 T cell receptor beta chains share one sample of origin, sequenced in a study of T cells after yellow fever vaccination. One entry per CDR3 protein, called by TCRdb with MiXCR from the 5' RACE reads. The top ten hold roughly 24% of the sample, which has about 340,000 distinct CDR3 sequences, 3% to 4.5% seen once. Sequenced here: PBMCs, sampled 5 days after the yellow fever booster vaccination. These receptors originate from a man aged 18 to 29 who received the YFV17D yellow fever vaccine.

The chain uses TRBV2 and TRBJ1-2; D is unresolved. This CDR3 comprises 15 residues. Looked up from germline, CDR1 is SNHLY and CDR2 is FYNNEI. Trimming pared 2 bases from V and 1 base from J, leaving 11 bases between. Here the CDR3 reads CASSEFREGNYGYTF. CDR3 DNA sequence: TGTGCCAGCAGTGAATTTCGTGAGGGTAACTATGGCTACACCTTC.

This clonotype showed up many times. The chain recombines TRBV11-2 with TRBJ1-2; TRBD1 aligns across 7 bases. The CDR3 runs to 13 residues. J lost 8 bases, V lost 1 base, and 4 bases had no gene match. Germline V gene lookup returns CDR1 SGHAT and CDR2 FQNNGV. As DNA, the CDR3 is TGTGCCAGCAGCTTAGTACAGGGGCCAGGCTACACCTTC. It specifies CASSLVQGPGYTF.

This clonotype was seen a handful of times. The chain is built from TRBV5-8 and TRBJ2-2; D gene unclear. CDR3 length equals 15 residues. From germline, CDR1 is SGHTS and CDR2 YDEGEE. Deletions cut 0 bases from V and 1 base from J, with 7 bases between. CDR3 DNA: TGTGCCAGCAGCTTGGTCCATATGAACACCGGGGAGCTGTTTTTT. It yields the protein CASSLVHMNTGELFF.

This clonotype came up many times. The chain uses TRBV29-1 and TRBJ2-6, with a tentative D call TRBD2 (5 bases). CDR1 is SQVTM and CDR2 is ANQGSEA in the germline V gene. The germline V and J ends were trimmed by 4 bases and 0 bases, with 7 bases remaining between them. The CDR3 consists of 14 residues. The chain's CDR3 is CSVGEHSGANVLTF. CDR3 DNA sequence: TGCAGCGTTGGGGAGCACTCTGGGGCCAACGTCCTGACTTTC. The variable domain in full, completed from reference TRBV29-1 and TRBJ2-6, reads SAVISQKPSRDICQRGTSLTIQCQVDSQVTMMFWYRQQPGQSLTLIATANQGSEATYESGFVIDKFPISRPNLTFSTLTVSNMSPEDSSIYLCSVGEHSGANVLTFGAGSRLTVL.

This clonotype came up a few times. The rearrangement joins TRBV7-4 to TRBJ1-6; weak D call: TRBD1 (5 bases). CDR1 and CDR2 from the germline V gene are SGHVT and SQSDAQ. CDR3 size: 19 residues. The ends were cut back, 3 bases at V and 8 bases at J, with 26 bases in the middle. Here the CDR3 reads CASSLRRGGYKVWDSPLHF. The CDR3 region has the DNA TGTGCCAGCAGCTTGAGAAGGGGAGGGTACAAAGTCTGGGATTCACCCCTCCACTTT.

This clonotype was counted between two and nine times. J is TRBJ1-5 and V is TRBV29-1, with 7 bases identical to TRBD1. This CDR3 has 14 residues. Trimming cost V 4 bases and J 2 bases; bases outside gene matches: 5. Germline V lookup: CDR1 SQVTM, CDR2 ANQGSEA. CDR3: CSVAGGSGNQPQHF. In nucleotides, the CDR3 is TGCAGCGTTGCAGGGGGGAGCGGCAATCAGCCCCAGCATTTT. Based on the CDR3 plus reference TRBV29-1 and TRBJ1-5, the full variable domain is SAVISQKPSRDICQRGTSLTIQCQVDSQVTMMFWYRQQPGQSLTLIATANQGSEATYESGFVIDKFPISRPNLTFSTLTVSNMSPEDSSIYLCSVAGGSGNQPQHFGDGTRLSIL.

This clonotype was observed a handful of times. The rearrangement joins TRBV4-1 to TRBJ1-1; tentatively, D is TRBD1 (6 bases). The V and J ends lost 5 bases and 0 bases respectively, with 13 bases between them. Germline V gene lookup returns CDR1 MGHRA and CDR2 YSYEKL. CDR3 size: 15 residues. The CDR3 region is CASSYEQGLNTEAFF. CDR3 nucleotides: TGCGCCAGCAGCTATGAACAGGGATTGAACACTGAAGCTTTCTTT.

Ten or more counts support this clonotype. V is TRBV7-2 and J is TRBJ1-4; TRBD1 agrees at 7 bases. CDR3 length: 15 amino acids. Per the germline V gene, CDR1 is SGHTA and CDR2 is FQGNSA. Trimming took 4 bases from V and 4 from J; bases not matched to a gene: 6. The chain's CDR3 is CASSSSGGGNEKLFF. CDR3 sequence (DNA): TGTGCCAGCAGCTCATCAGGGGGTGGTAATGAAAAACTGTTTTTT. Filled out from reference TRBV7-2 and TRBJ1-4, the complete variable domain reads GAGVSQSPSNKVTEKGKDVELRCDPISGHTALYWYRQSLGQGLEFLIYFQGNSAPDKSGLPSDRFSAERTGGSVSTLTIQRTQQEDSAVYLCASSSSGGGNEKLFFGSGTQLSVL.

There are a few counts of this clonotype. The CDR3 DNA is TGCGCCAGCAGCCTACGCCAGACAACCCTGGGCTCCTACGAGCAGTACTTC. Its protein is CASSLRQTTLGSYEQYF. The gene calls are TRBV4-3 and TRBJ2-7; D not certain. Trimming took off 4 bases at V and 0 bases at J, with 19 bases between the two ends. Germline values: CDR1 LGHNA, CDR2 YSLEER. The length of the CDR3 is 17 residues.

This clonotype was counted at least ten times. The CDR3 sequence: CASSGDRNQPQHF. CDR3 DNA sequence: TGCGCCAGCAGCGGGGACCGCAATCAGCCCCAGCATTTT. The chain employs TRBV4-3 and TRBJ1-5, with D tentatively TRBD1 (5 bases). Germline V gives CDR1 LGHNA, CDR2 YSLEER. Deletions cut 5 bases from V and 2 bases from J, with 7 bases between. CDR3 length equals 13 residues.

As DNA, the CDR3 is TGTGCCACCAGTGTCCAGGGGGCAGATACGCAGTATTTT. Translating gives CATSVQGADTQYF. The chain combines TRBV24-1 with TRBJ2-3, with TRBD1 identical over 7 bases. The CDR3 is 13 amino acids. With 5 bases clipped from V and 4 bases from J, the junction kept 2 bases outside the gene matches. The V gene's germline CDR1 is KGHDR and CDR2 SFDVKD.

This clonotype occurred a few times. The V and J genes are TRBV6-5 and TRBJ1-5, with 12 bases that match TRBD1. The V gene end was trimmed by 6 bases and the J gene end by 6 bases; junction bases not matched to a gene: 6. The CDR3 is 15 amino acids. Germline V gene lookup returns CDR1 MNHEY and CDR2 SVGAGI. CDR3 in amino acids: CASRTGTGGSQPQHF. In DNA, the CDR3 is TGTGCCAGCAGGACCGGGACAGGGGGCAGTCAGCCCCAGCATTTT.

This clonotype was recorded many times. The V gene is TRBV18, the J gene TRBJ2-2; 7 nucleotides match TRBD1. This CDR3 is built from 15 residues. Looked up from germline, CDR1 is KGHSH and CDR2 is LQKENI. V dropped 6 bases and J dropped 3; count of bases not matched to a gene: 7. The CDR3 region is CASSRDRPDTGELFF. In DNA, the CDR3 is TGTGCCAGCTCCCGGGACAGACCTGACACCGGGGAGCTGTTTTTT.

This clonotype showed up just a few times. The V gene is TRBV6-2 or TRBV6-3, the J gene TRBJ2-5; D is possibly TRBD1 (6 bases). The CDR3 consists of 14 residues. CDR1 is MNHEY, CDR2 SVGEGT, per germline. Trimming left V 6 bases short and J 1 base short, with 12 bases between. The CDR3 reads CASRRGQTQETQYF. The CDR3 region has the DNA TGTGCCAGCAGGCGAGGACAGACCCAAGAGACCCAGTACTTC.

This clonotype was counted between two and nine times. The genes are TRBV10-3 and TRBJ1-2; TRBD1 might be the D (5 bases). V shed 2 bases and J shed 7 bases, with 11 bases lying between them. Per germline, CDR1 ENHRY and CDR2 SYGVKD. The CDR3 covers 13 residues. The CDR3 loop reads CAISEGGLGGYTF. The CDR3 DNA follows: TGTGCCATCAGTGAGGGGGGTTTGGGTGGCTACACCTTC.

This clonotype was observed a handful of times. The V and J genes are TRBV5-1 and TRBJ2-1; the match to TRBD2 covers 8 bases. Germline CDR1 is SGHRS and CDR2 is YFSETQ. The CDR3 spans 15 residues. After removal of 0 bases from V and 6 bases from J, the junction contained 5 bases not matched to a gene. CDR3 residues: CASSLAASGRNEQFF. The CDR3 DNA follows: TGCGCCAGCAGCTTGGCGGCTAGCGGGCGCAATGAGCAGTTCTTC.

This clonotype was detected many times. This chain joins TRBV7-2 and TRBJ2-1; 14 bases match TRBD2. Germline values: CDR1 SGHTA, CDR2 FQGNSA. The CDR3 totals 16 residues. J lost 9 bases, V lost 1 base, and 5 bases had no gene match. This CDR3 reads CASSLDGLAGGSEQFF. The CDR3 DNA reads as TGTGCCAGCAGCTTAGATGGACTAGCGGGGGGCAGTGAGCAGTTCTTC. The full variable domain, completed using reference TRBV7-2 and TRBJ2-1, is GAGVSQSPSNKVTEKGKDVELRCDPISGHTALYWYRQSLGQGLEFLIYFQGNSAPDKSGLPSDRFSAERTGGSVSTLTIQRTQQEDSAVYLCASSLDGLAGGSEQFFGPGTRLTVL.

The CDR3 loop reads CASSQRAVAGGSQPQHF. In DNA, the CDR3 is TGCGCCAGCAGCCAGCGGGCCGTTGCAGGGGGCAGTCAGCCCCAGCATTTT. The V call is TRBV4-1, the J call TRBJ1-5; TRBD1 matches 8 bases. V was pared by 3 bases and J by 6 bases, with 13 bases of the junction left unmatched. Germline V gene lookup returns CDR1 MGHRA and CDR2 YSYEKL. The CDR3 runs 17 residues.

There are many counts of this clonotype. This chain connects TRBV7-9 to TRBJ1-3, with D unresolved. This CDR3 has 12 amino acids. Germline CDR1 reads SEHNR; CDR2 reads FQNEAQ (reference sequence). The V and J ends lost 1 base and 6 bases respectively, with 4 bases between them. The CDR3 sequence is CASSLGLNTIYF. The CDR3 DNA sequence: TGTGCCAGCAGCTTAGGATTAAACACCATATATTTT.

The chain links TRBV13 to TRBJ1-5; perhaps TRBD1 as D (5 bases). Germline V gene lookup returns CDR1 PRHDT and CDR2 FYEKMQ (reference sequence). This CDR3 spans 14 amino acids. Trimming took off 8 bases at V and 6 bases at J, with 17 bases between the two ends. The CDR3 loop reads CASGDSRVGQPQHF. The CDR3 region has the DNA TGTGCCAGCGGGGACTCAAGGGTAGGTCAGCCCCAGCATTTT.

In this sample, this clonotype turned up many times. The V gene is TRBV7-2, the J gene TRBJ2-1; the D gene could be TRBD1 or TRBD2 (5 bases each). Germline assignment: CDR1 SGHTA and CDR2 FQGNSA. The CDR3 covers 15 residues. Trimming removed 3 bases at V and 8 bases at J, with 17 bases between. The CDR3 loop reads CASSFSAGWDDEQFF. CDR3 bases: TGTGCCAGCAGCTTTTCTGCAGGGTGGGACGATGAGCAGTTCTTC.

The J gene is TRBJ1-5, the V gene TRBV20-1; D gene uncertain. The V end was cut by 0 bases, the J end by 7 bases, with 7 bases between. CDR1 is DFQATT and CDR2 is SNEGSKA in the germline V gene (reference sequence). The CDR3 contains 12 residues. This CDR3 reads CSARDREQPQHF. The DNA of the CDR3 is TGCAGTGCTAGAGATAGGGAGCAGCCCCAGCATTTT.

The V gene is TRBV28, the J gene TRBJ2-7; D is possibly TRBD1 or TRBD2 (5 bases each). The germline CDR1 and CDR2 sequences are MDHEN and SYDVKM. The length of the CDR3 is 13 residues. The V gene lost 3 bases and the J gene lost 5 bases, with 11 bases spanning the gap. The CDR3 spells CASSFFVGDEQYV. The CDR3 DNA sequence: TGTGCCAGCAGTTTCTTCGTGGGGGACGAGCAGTACGTC.

This clonotype was counted between two and nine times. The chain links TRBV10-3 to TRBJ2-1; D gene ambiguous. Germline CDR1 is ENHRY and CDR2 is SYGVKD. V shed 11 bases and J shed 7 bases, with 12 bases lying between them. CDR3 length equals 11 residues. The CDR3 DNA follows: TGTGCCGCGACAACAGAAAATGAGCAGTTCTTC. Translation gives CAATTENEQFF.

At least ten counts were recorded for this clonotype. The chain employs TRBV7-2 and TRBJ1-1; no reliable D call. There are 14 residues in the CDR3. From germline, CDR1 is SGHTA and CDR2 FQGNSA. Trimming left V 5 bases short and J 1 base short, with 11 bases between. CDR3 DNA sequence: TGTGCCAGCAGCCCCACACGGTGGAACACTGAAGCTTTCTTT. As protein: CASSPTRWNTEAFF.

V gene TRBV7-2 combines with J gene TRBJ1-6; 7 positions agree with TRBD1. Germline V gene data show CDR1 as SGHTA and CDR2 as FQGNSA. The CDR3 runs to 14 residues. Trimming at V came to 6 bases and at J to 10 bases, leaving 9 bases not matched to a gene. The chain's CDR3 is CASRYGQVRSPLHF. In DNA form, the CDR3 reads TGTGCCAGCAGATACGGACAGGTCCGGTCACCCCTCCACTTT.

This rearrangement joins TRBV19 to TRBJ1-2, with no clear D. V lost 6 bases, J lost 7 bases, and 21 bases lay in between. Germline loops: CDR1 LNHDA, CDR2 SQIVND (reference sequence). The CDR3 runs 15 residues. CDR3 in amino acids: CASSPRAANYLGYTF. Written as DNA, the CDR3 is TGTGCCAGTAGCCCCCGGGCAGCTAATTATCTTGGCTACACCTTC.

This clonotype occurred a few times. The CDR3 is CASSEGRVWDRENEKLFF. The CDR3 coding sequence is TGTGCCAGCAGTGAAGGAAGGGTCTGGGACAGGGAAAATGAAAAACTGTTTTTT. This chain connects TRBV6-1 to TRBJ1-4; 9 bases fit TRBD1. V was pared by 1 base and J by 5 bases, with 11 bases of the junction left unmatched. Germline V gene lookup returns CDR1 MNHNS and CDR2 SASEGT. CDR3 length: 18 residues.

This clonotype was seen repeatedly, ten times or more. The genes are TRBV7-9 and TRBJ2-4; 7 positions agree with TRBD1. The CDR3 length is 12 residues. Germline V gene lookup returns CDR1 SEHNR and CDR2 FQNEAQ (reference sequence). V was pared by 5 bases and J by 7 bases, with 2 bases of the junction left unmatched. The CDR3 loop is CASSQDRNIQYF. CDR3 in DNA: TGTGCCAGCAGCCAGGACAGGAACATTCAGTACTTC.

J is TRBJ1-2 and V is TRBV4-3, with D uncertain. The germline V gene has CDR1 LGHNA and CDR2 YSLEER. The CDR3 sequence is 15 residues long. V lost 0 bases and J lost 5, with 13 bases in between. CDR3 amino acids: CASSQDRVQAYGYTF. Here the CDR3 DNA reads TGCGCCAGCAGCCAAGATAGGGTCCAGGCTTATGGCTACACCTTC.

This clonotype occurred a few times. The gene calls are TRBV6-1 and TRBJ1-6; D may be TRBD1 (5 bases). CDR1 is MNHNS, CDR2 SASEGT, per germline. V lost 10 bases, J lost 7 bases, and 29 bases lay in between. The CDR3 sequence is 18 residues long. The CDR3 nucleotides read TGTGCCACCGATCACCGCCCCGGACACTGGGGCTCCAATTCACCCCTCCACTTT. Protein product: CATDHRPGHWGSNSPLHF.

The J gene is TRBJ2-3, the V gene TRBV6-5; no reliable D call. Looked up from germline, CDR1 is MNHEY and CDR2 is SVGAGI. The germline V and J ends were trimmed by 6 bases and 5 bases, with 12 bases remaining between them. The CDR3 is made up of 13 amino acids. In DNA form, the CDR3 reads TGTGCCAGCAGCCGGTCCTTACTAGATACGCAGTATTTT. Protein sequence: CASSRSLLDTQYF.